Sequencing of this T cell receptor (beta chain) was carried out in a study of T cells in women clearing cervical HPV infection. Overall study context: Controls were women whose single incident HPV16 infection cleared within 12 months without precancer or cancer.

Only in-frame clones appear in the TCRdb table, and some are missing; sequencing was by immunoSEQ multiplex PCR. Its clone listing holds around 17,000 clones. The sequencing sample was made of blood buffy coat. This clonotype originated in a woman between 18 and 75 years old with a cervical HPV16 infection that either progressed to CIN3+ or cleared (not recorded which).

The CDR3 DNA, read in part, is TGTGCCAGTAGGCCTATAGCGGGGGACACAGATACG. Protein sequence: CASRPIAGDTDT. The full CDR3 protein is CASRPIAGDTDTQYF. V gene TRBV19 combines with J gene TRBJ2-3; 9 nucleotides match TRBD2. The CDR3 goes on 3 residues after the read ends, and that part is filled in from the germline J gene. Germline V gene lookup returns CDR1 LNHDA and CDR2 SQIVND (reference sequence). V was pared by 6 bases and J by 2 bases, with 6 bases of the junction left unmatched. This CDR3 comprises 15 residues.